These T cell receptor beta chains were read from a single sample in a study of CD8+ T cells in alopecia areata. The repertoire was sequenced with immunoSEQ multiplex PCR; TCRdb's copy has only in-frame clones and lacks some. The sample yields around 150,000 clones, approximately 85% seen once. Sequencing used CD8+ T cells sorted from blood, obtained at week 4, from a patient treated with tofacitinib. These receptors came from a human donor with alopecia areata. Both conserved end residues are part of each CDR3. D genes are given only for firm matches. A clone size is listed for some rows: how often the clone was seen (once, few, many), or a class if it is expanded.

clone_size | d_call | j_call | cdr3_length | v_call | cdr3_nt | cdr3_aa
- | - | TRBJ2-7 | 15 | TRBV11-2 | TGTGCCAGCAGCTCCCACCTGAGGGGGGCTGGATTACAGTACTTC | CASSSHLRGAGLQYF
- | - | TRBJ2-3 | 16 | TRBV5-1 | TGCGCCAGCAGCTTGGCCTTCGGAGCTTCGGTAGATACGCAGTATTTT | CASSLAFGASVDTQYF
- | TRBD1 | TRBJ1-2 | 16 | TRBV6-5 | TGTGCCAGCAGTTACGGACACAGGGGGCGAGACTATGGCTACACCTTC | CASSYGHRGRDYGYTF
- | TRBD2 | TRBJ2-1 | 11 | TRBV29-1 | TGCAGCGTTAAGACTAGCGGGGAACAGTTCTTC | CSVKTSGEQFF
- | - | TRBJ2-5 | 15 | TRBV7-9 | TGTGCCAGCAGCCCTCAGGGGGGAGCCCAAGAGACCCAGTACTTC | CASSPQGGAQETQYF
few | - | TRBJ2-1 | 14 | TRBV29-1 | TGCAGCGTTCCCCGTACGGGTTACTACAATGAGCAGTTCTTC | CSVPRTGYYNEQFF
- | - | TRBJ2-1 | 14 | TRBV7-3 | TGTGCCAGCAGCGCCGACCCCCAGGGAAATGAGCAGTTCTTC | CASSADPQGNEQFF
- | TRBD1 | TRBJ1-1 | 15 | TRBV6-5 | TGTGCCAGCACCATTCACCGGGACAGAGGTGATGAAGCTTTCTTT | CASTIHRDRGDEAFF
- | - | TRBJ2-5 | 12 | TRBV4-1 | TGCGCCAGCAGCCAGGCAGGTGGTTCCCAGTACTTC | CASSQAGGSQYF
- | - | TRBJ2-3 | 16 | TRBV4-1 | TGCGCCAGCAGCCAAGAGGGGCCAACGGGGACAGATACGCAGTATTTT | CASSQEGPTGTDTQYF
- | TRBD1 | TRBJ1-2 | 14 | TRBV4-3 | TGCGCCAGCAGCCCGTTAAGGACAGGGGATGGCTACACCTTC | CASSPLRTGDGYTF
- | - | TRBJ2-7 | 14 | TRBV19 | TGTGCCAGTAGTCCCGGGACTCTGGCCTACGAGCAGTACTTC | CASSPGTLAYEQYF
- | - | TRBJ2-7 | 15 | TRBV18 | TGTGCCAGCTCACCTTCTAGCGCGAACTCCTACGAGCAGTACTTC | CASSPSSANSYEQYF
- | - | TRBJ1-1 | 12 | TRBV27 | TGTGCCAGCAGTGCCAGGGAGGGGGAAGCTTTCTTT | CASSAREGEAFF
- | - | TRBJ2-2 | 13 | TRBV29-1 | TGCAGCGTTGACAGTATGGGAACCGGGGAGCTGTTTTTT | CSVDSMGTGELFF
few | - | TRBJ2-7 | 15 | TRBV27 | TGTGCCAGCAGTTTAAGCGGATGGGGAACGTACGAGCAGTACTTC | CASSLSGWGTYEQYF
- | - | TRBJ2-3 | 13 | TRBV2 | TGTGCCAACATTAGAGCGCTAACAGATACGCAGTATTTT | CANIRALTDTQYF
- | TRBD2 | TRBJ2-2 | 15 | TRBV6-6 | TGTGCCAGCAGTTACTCGACAGCGGGGGGCCGGGAGCTGTTTTTT | CASSYSTAGGRELFF
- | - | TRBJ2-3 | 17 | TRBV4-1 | TGCGCCAGCAGCCAAAGTCCAGGACAGTTTAGCACAGATACGCAGTATTTT | CASSQSPGQFSTDTQYF
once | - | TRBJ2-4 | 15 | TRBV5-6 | TGTGCCAGCAGCGGCAGTTTTCTCGGCAAAAACATTCAGTACTTC | CASSGSFLGKNIQYF
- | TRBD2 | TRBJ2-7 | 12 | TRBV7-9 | TGTGCCAGCAGCCTTGGGGGGGACGAGCAGTACTTC | CASSLGGDEQYF
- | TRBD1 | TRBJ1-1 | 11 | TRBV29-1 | TGCAGCGTTGAGACAGGGGTAGAAGCTTTCTTT | CSVETGVEAFF
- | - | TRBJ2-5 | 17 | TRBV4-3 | TGCGCCAGCAGCCAAGATTTGGGAGGGGGGGCCTATGAGACCCAGTACTTC | CASSQDLGGGAYETQYF
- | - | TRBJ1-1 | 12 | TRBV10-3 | TGTGCCATCAGTGAGCGCGTTTTTGAAGCTTTCTTT | CAISERVFEAFF
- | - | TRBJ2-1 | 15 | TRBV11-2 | TGTGCCGGCACCAAAACGGGACAAATTTACAATGAGCAGTTCTTC | CAGTKTGQIYNEQFF
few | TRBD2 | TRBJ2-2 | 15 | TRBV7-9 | TGTGCCAGCAGCTTAAATGAGCGGGGCACCGGGGAGCTGTTTTTT | CASSLNERGTGELFF
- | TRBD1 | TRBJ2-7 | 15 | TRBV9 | TGTGCCAGCAGCGTAGAGGGGACAGGGGGTACCGAGCAGTACTTC | CASSVEGTGGTEQYF
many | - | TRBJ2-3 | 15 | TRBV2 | TGTGCCAGCAGTGAAAGAAGCGGAATGAGAGATACGCAGTATTTT | CASSERSGMRDTQYF
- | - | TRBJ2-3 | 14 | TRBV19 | TGTGCCAGTAGAGGCATTGCAGGCTCAGATACGCAGTATTTT | CASRGIAGSDTQYF
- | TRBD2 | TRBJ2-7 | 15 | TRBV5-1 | TGCGCCAGCAGCGGCTTTCCGGGGGGATCCTACGAGCAGTACTTC | CASSGFPGGSYEQYF
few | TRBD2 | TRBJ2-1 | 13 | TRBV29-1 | TGCAGCGTCGGGGGGGGGCAAGGGAATGAGCAGTTCTTC | CSVGGGQGNEQFF
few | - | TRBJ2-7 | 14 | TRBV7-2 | TGTGCCAGCAGCTTAGTGGGCCCAACCTACGAGCAGTACTTC | CASSLVGPTYEQYF
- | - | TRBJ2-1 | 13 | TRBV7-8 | TGTGCCAGCAGCTTAATTGCTGACAATGAGCAGTTCTTC | CASSLIADNEQFF
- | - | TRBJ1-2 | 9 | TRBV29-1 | TGCAGGTTGGGCCCCCGCCACACCTTC | CRLGPRHTF
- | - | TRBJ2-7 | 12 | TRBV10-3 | TGTGCCATCAGTCCCCGGTCCTACGAGCAGTACTTC | CAISPRSYEQYF
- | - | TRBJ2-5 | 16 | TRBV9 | TGTGCCAGCAGCGGATTCCGGGACAAGAGTCGGGAGACCCAGTACTTC | CASSGFRDKSRETQYF
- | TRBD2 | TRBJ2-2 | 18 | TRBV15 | TGTGCCACCAGCAGAGATCACCCAGCGGGGGCGAACACCGGGGAGCTGTTTTTT | CATSRDHPAGANTGELFF
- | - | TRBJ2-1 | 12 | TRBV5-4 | TGTGCCAGCAGCTTGGGACAAGATGAGCAGTTCTTC | CASSLGQDEQFF
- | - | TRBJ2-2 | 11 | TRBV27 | TGTGCCAGCAGTATGCAAGGGGAGCTGTTTTTT | CASSMQGELFF
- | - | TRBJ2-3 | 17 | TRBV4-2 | TGTGCCAGCAGCCAAGATCGGCGTCTCCCTAGCACAGATACGCAGTATTTT | CASSQDRRLPSTDTQYF
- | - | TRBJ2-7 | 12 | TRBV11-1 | TGTGCCAGCCAGCAGGGTTCCTACGAGCAGTACTTC | CASQQGSYEQYF